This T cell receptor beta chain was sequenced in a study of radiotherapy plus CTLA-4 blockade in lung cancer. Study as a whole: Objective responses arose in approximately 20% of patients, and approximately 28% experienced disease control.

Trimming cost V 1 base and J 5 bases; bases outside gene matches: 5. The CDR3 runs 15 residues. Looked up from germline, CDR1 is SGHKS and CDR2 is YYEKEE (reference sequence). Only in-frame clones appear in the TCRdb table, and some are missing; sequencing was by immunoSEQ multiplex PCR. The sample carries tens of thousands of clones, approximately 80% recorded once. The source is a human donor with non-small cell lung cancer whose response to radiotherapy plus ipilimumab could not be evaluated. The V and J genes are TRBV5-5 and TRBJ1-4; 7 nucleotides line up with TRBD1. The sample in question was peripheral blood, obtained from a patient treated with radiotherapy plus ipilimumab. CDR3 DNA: TGTGCCAGCAGCTTGTTAAGCAGGGGGAATGAAAAACTGTTTTTT. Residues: CASSLLSRGNEKLFF.